This TCR beta chain was identified during a study of CD8 T cells in ankylosing spondylitis. Scientists made TCR beta libraries using quantitative 5'-RACE with molecular barcodes. TCRdb ran MiXCR on the 5' RACE reads and lists one entry per CDR3 protein. The sample lists 100,000 or so distinct CDR3 sequences, about 9% occurring once. The CDR3 spans 13 residues. Germline loops: CDR1 SNHLY, CDR2 FYNNEI. V was shortened by 1 base and J by 5 bases, with 6 bases between the two germline ends. This clonotype was observed at least ten times. No antigen is known for it. Study results and caveats: About 8 highly homologous variants made up a TCR beta motif, and this motif appeared characteristic of ankylosing spondylitis blood. Prior work had noted some motif variants in reactive arthritis blood and synovial fluid. Clones linked to disease were reported to show significant enrichment in matched ankylosing spondylitis synovial fluid. Disease-linked clones, CD8+, were relatively rare in peripheral blood.

The gene calls are TRBV2 and TRBJ2-1; D is undetermined. Specimen: blood, either unsorted or a sorted T cell fraction (not recorded which). This TCR was recovered from a male donor with ankylosing spondylitis. CDR3 bases: TGTGCCAGCAGTGAAGAACCCCACAATGAGCAGTTCTTC. Translated, it gives CASSEEPHNEQFF.